These 21 T cell receptor beta chains were all obtained from the same sample, sequenced in a study of cytomegalovirus exposure and HLA in healthy donors. The PCR had 60 Vbeta and 13 Jbeta primers. Profiled with immunoSEQ multiplex PCR; TCRdb holds only in-frame clones, not every one. Of roughly 150,000 clones in the sample, more than 75% were seen once. Sequences were obtained from PBMCs. These receptors were obtained from a woman under 30 in good health and CMV-seronegative.

The chain employs TRBV7-9 and TRBJ1-2; D may be TRBD1 (6 bases). The CDR3 is 12 residues long. Germline loops: CDR1 SEHNR, CDR2 FQNEAQ (reference sequence). V dropped 5 bases and J dropped 4 bases, with 8 bases sitting between them. The CDR3 nucleotides are TGTGCCAGCAGCCGGACAGCCTATGGCTACACCTTC. As protein: CASSRTAYGYTF. Supplemented by reference TRBV7-9 and TRBJ1-2, the full variable domain reads DTGVSQNPRHKITKRGQNVTFRCDPISEHNRLYWYRQTLGQGPEFLTYFQNEAQLEKSRLLSDRFSAERPKGSFSTLEIQRTEQGDSAMYLCASSRTAYGYTFGSGTRLTVV.

This chain connects TRBV27 to TRBJ1-5; 7 bases map to TRBD1. Germline CDR1 MNHEY, CDR2 SMNVEV (reference sequence). V gave up 6 bases and J gave up 4 bases; unmatched junction bases: 9. This CDR3 spans 15 amino acids. The CDR3 reads CASRQGQSLNQPQHF. The CDR3 DNA sequence: TGTGCCAGCAGGCAGGGACAGAGCCTTAATCAGCCCCAGCATTTT.

The chain carries TRBV11-3 and TRBJ2-1, with 10 bases identical to TRBD1. CDR3 length: 14 amino acids. V dropped 3 bases and J dropped 8; count of bases not matched to a gene: 4. CDR1 SGHNT and CDR2 YENEEA come from the germline V gene. The CDR3 protein is CASSLETGGYEQFF. In nucleotides, the CDR3 is TGTGCCAGCAGCTTGGAGACAGGGGGCTATGAGCAGTTCTTC.

The chain recombines TRBV5-6 with TRBJ1-5; maybe TRBD1 (6 bases). Germline lookup yields CDR1 SGHDT and CDR2 YYEEEE. With 2 bases removed from V and 2 bases from J, the gap between germline ends came to 14 bases. The CDR3 sequence is 16 residues long. The CDR3 DNA is TGTGCCAGCAGCTTAGGACAGAAAGGGGGCAATCAGCCCCAGCATTTT. It encodes CASSLGQKGGNQPQHF.

The V gene is TRBV11-2, the J gene TRBJ1-2; 7 nucleotides align to TRBD1. Germline V gives CDR1 SGHAT, CDR2 FQNNGV. The V segment lost 4 bases and the J segment 5 bases; nucleotides outside the gene matches: 10. This CDR3 is built from 15 residues. CDR3 DNA sequence: TGTGCCAGCAGCTGGACCTGGGACAGTGGGTATGGCTACACCTTC. Its protein product is CASSWTWDSGYGYTF. The variable domain in full, with the rest retrieved from reference TRBV11-2 and TRBJ1-2, is EAGVAQSPRYKIIEKRQSVAFWCNPISGHATLYWYQQILGQGPKLLIQFQNNGVVDDSQLPKDRFSAERLKGVDSTLKIQPAKLEDSAVYLCASSWTWDSGYGYTFGSGTRLTVV.

This clone has a single count. The chain is built from TRBV13 and TRBJ2-1, with D possibly TRBD1 on 6 matching bases. This CDR3 has 22 residues. Trimming took 3 bases from V and 3 from J, leaving 33 bases between them. Germline V gene lookup returns CDR1 PRHDT and CDR2 FYEKMQ (reference sequence). The CDR3 sequence is CASSFIGWTEHGLGSNYNEQFF. The CDR3 bases are TGTGCCAGCAGCTTCATCGGCTGGACAGAACACGGCTTGGGGTCTAACTACAATGAGCAGTTCTTC.

This rearrangement joins TRBV13 to TRBJ2-5, with TRBD2 matching 7 bases. V trimming: 1 base; J trimming: 3 bases; junction bases outside the gene matches: 8. The CDR3 contains 16 residues. Per the germline V gene, CDR1 is PRHDT and CDR2 is FYEKMQ (reference sequence). The CDR3 spells CASSLESSGGKETQYF. The CDR3 nucleotides are TGTGCCAGCAGCTTAGAGTCGTCGGGGGGTAAAGAGACCCAGTACTTC. The full variable domain, completed using reference TRBV13 and TRBJ2-5, is AAGVIQSPRHLIKEKRETATLKCYPIPRHDTVYWYQQGPGQDPQFLISFYEKMQSDKGSIPDRFSAQQFSDYHSELNMSSLELGDSALYFCASSLESSGGKETQYFGPGTRLLVL.

CDR3 nucleotides: TGTGCCAGTAATAACCCCGGGACAGGGTGGGGTCGAGAGACCCAGTACTTC. It translates to CASNNPGTGWGRETQYF. V usage is TRBV19 and J usage is TRBJ2-5, with 9 bases lining up with TRBD1. The CDR3 loop spans 17 amino acids. With V trimmed by 7 bases and J by 4 bases, 16 bases remained unmatched. The germline V gene encodes CDR1 LNHDA and CDR2 SQIVND (reference sequence).

The chain joins TRBV18 to TRBJ1-3; D gene ambiguous. The CDR3 sequence is 15 residues long. V was cut by 2 bases and J by 2 bases, with 10 bases left in between. Germline-derived CDR1 and CDR2 are KGHSH and LQKENI. As DNA, the CDR3 is TGTGCCAGCTCACCAAGCGGCAGCCCTGGAAACACCATATATTTT. It codes for CASSPSGSPGNTIYF.

The chain is built from TRBV7-9 and TRBJ2-2; D not resolved. The length of the CDR3 is 10 residues. V lost 11 bases, J lost 4 bases, and 5 bases lay in between. The germline gives CDR1 SEHNR, CDR2 FQNEAQ (reference sequence). CDR3: CAPLTGELFF. The CDR3 nucleotides are TGTGCCCCTCTCACCGGGGAGCTGTTTTTT.

This chain links TRBV4-2 with TRBJ1-3; D is uncertain. In germline, CDR1 is LGHNA, CDR2 YNFKEQ. V shed 4 bases and J shed 2 bases, with 15 bases lying between them. The CDR3 loop spans 16 amino acids. In DNA, the CDR3 is TGTGCCAGCAGCCCCAATACCCGAGCCACTGGAAACACCATATATTTT. Amino acids: CASSPNTRATGNTIYF.

In nucleotides, the CDR3 is TGTGCCAGCAGTTACTCCGGGGGGAACGGTGGCTACACCTTC. It is translated as CASSYSGGNGGYTF. This chain links TRBV6-5 with TRBJ1-2, with D possibly being TRBD1 (5 bases). V lost 0 bases and J 7 bases, leaving 12 bases between the germline ends. The CDR3 runs to 14 residues. Germline CDR1 reads MNHEY; CDR2 reads SVGAGI.

The gene calls are TRBV5-4 and TRBJ2-1, with 12 bases matching TRBD2. This CDR3 spans 16 amino acids. J gave up 8 bases and V 4 bases, and 10 bases lay outside the gene matches. Germline-derived CDR1 and CDR2 are SGHNT and YYREEE (reference sequence). CDR3 loop: CASSRRTSGAPHEQFF. CDR3 nucleotides: TGTGCCAGCAGCAGAAGGACTAGCGGGGCGCCCCATGAGCAGTTCTTC.

The chain recombines TRBV5-4 with TRBJ2-3, with 7 positions matching TRBD1. Germline-derived CDR1 and CDR2 are SGHNT and YYREEE (reference sequence). The V segment lost 4 bases and the J segment 5 bases; nucleotides outside the gene matches: 7. There are 14 residues in the CDR3. CDR3 in amino acids: CASSLGQVGDTQYF. As DNA, the CDR3 is TGTGCCAGCAGCCTCGGACAGGTAGGAGATACGCAGTATTTT.

V is TRBV2 and J is TRBJ2-7; D is possibly TRBD1 (5 bases). CDR1 SNHLY and CDR2 FYNNEI come from the germline V gene. Trimming cost V 4 bases and J 3 bases, with 10 bases left between them. CDR3 length: 13 amino acids. CDR3 protein: CASSVDSYYEQYF. The CDR3 coding sequence is TGTGCCAGCAGTGTCGACAGCTACTACGAGCAGTACTTC.

About this clone: The junction does not match germline at one end; this may be a read error. The same CDR3 also results from other DNA sequences found in this sample. V usage is TRBV4-2 and J usage is TRBJ2-1; 10 bases fit TRBD2. Germline values: CDR1 LGHNA, CDR2 YNFKEQ. The CDR3 contains 15 residues. The CDR3 loop reads CASSQVTSGHNEQFF. The DNA of the CDR3 is TGTGCCAGCAGTCAAGTGACTAGCGGGCACAATGAGCAGTTCTTC.

This rearrangement joins TRBV30 to TRBJ2-5, with a weak D call TRBD1 (5 bases). Per the germline V gene, CDR1 is GTSNPN and CDR2 is SVGIG (reference sequence). Trimming stripped 3 bases from V and 5 bases from J, with 13 bases between. CDR3 length: 13 amino acids. The CDR3: CAWSWGGRETQYF. In DNA form, the CDR3 reads TGTGCCTGGAGCTGGGGCGGTCGGGAGACCCAGTACTTC. The full variable domain, with the rest looked up from reference TRBV30 and TRBJ2-5, is SQTIHQWPATLVQPVGSPLSLECTVEGTSNPNLYWYRQAAGRGLQLLFYSVGIGQISSEVPQNLSASRPQDRQFILSSKKLLLSDSGFYLCAWSWGGRETQYFGPGTRLLVL.

The CDR3 here is CASSLETGGTPQHF. For the CDR3, the DNA is TGTGCCAGCAGCTTAGAGACAGGGGGGACTCCCCAGCATTTT. V gene TRBV7-6 combines with J gene TRBJ1-5; 9 nucleotides align to TRBD1. Trimming removed 1 base from V and 10 bases from J; junction bases left unmatched: 5. The CDR3 covers 14 residues. CDR1 is SGHVS and CDR2 is FNYEAQ in the germline V gene.

This chain connects TRBV5-1 to TRBJ1-1; 8 bases are a match to TRBD1. The trim removed 7 bases at V and 4 bases at J, leaving 9 bases unmatched. The CDR3 runs to 14 residues. Germline loops: CDR1 SGHRS, CDR2 YFSETQ. The CDR3 sequence: CASGLQGEGTEAFF. The CDR3 DNA sequence: TGCGCCAGCGGATTACAGGGGGAAGGCACTGAAGCTTTCTTT.

The chain recombines TRBV10-3 with TRBJ2-3, with 8 bases fitting TRBD1. The trim removed 7 bases at V and 4 bases at J, leaving 10 bases unmatched. The germline V gene has CDR1 ENHRY and CDR2 SYGVKD. This CDR3 is built from 15 residues. In DNA, the CDR3 is TGTGCCATCACCCCGGACAGGGTGGGGGCAGATACGCAGTATTTT. Encoded protein: CAITPDRVGADTQYF.

The chain is built from TRBV29-1 and TRBJ2-3; 7 bases fit TRBD2. V trimming: 5 bases; J trimming: 0 bases; junction bases outside the gene matches: 8. In germline, CDR1 is SQVTM, CDR2 ANQGSEA. The CDR3 covers 15 residues. CDR3 DNA: TGCAGCGTTTCCCGGGCTAGCGGTAGCACAGATACGCAGTATTTT. Protein sequence: CSVSRASGSTDTQYF.